The rows below give T cell receptor beta chains drawn from one sample of a study of beta chain features in type 1 diabetes. This table comes from immunoSEQ multiplex PCR, and its TCRdb copy is limited to in-frame clones, with some not included. The sample includes about 160,000 clones, about 63% of them seen just once. The sample comprised naive CD4+ T cells from blood. These receptors were collected from a man under 40 with type 1 diabetes. CDR3s include the opening cysteine and the closing phenylalanine or tryptophan. The D gene is left open where the match is weak. Expanded clones are given a class, and other clones once, few, many or no size at all.

CDR3 | DNA | J | size | V | D
CASSPIAGGAEQFF | TGTGCCAGCAGCCCGATAGCGGGGGGTGCTGAGCAGTTCTTC | TRBJ2-1 | - | TRBV9 | TRBD2
CASSLPGPRETQYF | TGTGCCAGCAGCTTACCGGGACCTCGAGAGACCCAGTACTTC | TRBJ2-5 | - | TRBV7-2 | -
CSADGSEAFF | TGCAGTGCCGACGGCTCTGAAGCTTTCTTT | TRBJ1-1 | - | TRBV20-1 | -
CASSPSPAGRETQYF | TGTGCCAGCTCACCCTCGCCCGCTGGACGGGAGACCCAGTACTTC | TRBJ2-5 | - | TRBV18 | -
CASSLNPLTGELFF | TGTGCCAGCAGCTTAAATCCTCTCACCGGGGAGCTGTTTTTT | TRBJ2-2 | - | TRBV7-2 | -
CAVQAQGTDTQYF | TGTGCCGTACAGGCGCAAGGAACCGATACGCAGTATTTT | TRBJ2-3 | - | TRBV10-3 | -
CASSGVGAFF | TGTGCCAGCAGTGGGGTCGGAGCTTTCTTT | TRBJ1-1 | - | TRBV28 | -
CASREQSTSEQYF | TGCGCCAGCCGCGAACAGTCGACCTCCGAGCAGTACTTC | TRBJ2-7 | - | TRBV5-1 | -
CASSQTGTETYEQYF | TGCGCCAGCAGCCAAACCGGGACAGAGACCTACGAGCAGTACTTC | TRBJ2-7 | once | TRBV4-3 | TRBD1
CASSLGQRRDNSPLHF | TGTGCCAGCAGCTTAGGCCAAAGACGAGATAATTCACCCCTCCACTTT | TRBJ1-6 | - | TRBV11-2 | -
CASSGGPGHEETQYF | TGTGCCAGCAGTGGGGGACCGGGGCACGAGGAGACCCAGTACTTC | TRBJ2-5 | - | TRBV28 | -
CASNQGRSTDTQYF | TGTGCCAGCAATCAGGGGCGGAGCACAGATACGCAGTATTTT | TRBJ2-3 | - | TRBV7-2 | -
CASHRLAGAPFHNEQFF | TGTGCCAGCCATAGACTAGCGGGGGCTCCATTCCACAATGAGCAGTTCTTC | TRBJ2-1 | - | TRBV11-2 | TRBD2
CASSLAGTEFSYEQYF | TGTGCCAGCAGCTTAGCGGGGACGGAATTTTCCTACGAGCAGTACTTC | TRBJ2-7 | - | TRBV7-2 | -
CATSRDRGETQYF | TGTGCCACCAGCAGGGACAGGGGAGAGACCCAGTACTTC | TRBJ2-5 | - | TRBV15 | TRBD1
CASSQPGQGGGYTF | TGTGCCAGCAGCCAACCGGGACAGGGTGGTGGCTACACCTTC | TRBJ1-2 | - | TRBV6-6 | TRBD1
CASSLARFYEQYF | TGTGCCAGCAGCTTAGCGCGCTTCTACGAGCAGTACTTC | TRBJ2-7 | - | TRBV7-2 | -
CASSSTRTNEQFF | TGTGCCAGCAGCTCAACTAGGACCAATGAGCAGTTCTTC | TRBJ2-1 | few | TRBV7-2 | -
CASSYSGGVSPLHF | TGTGCCAGCAGTTACTCTGGGGGCGTATCACCCCTCCACTTT | TRBJ1-6 | - | TRBV6-5 | -
CAISESRHQETQYF | TGTGCCATCAGTGAGTCCAGGCACCAAGAGACCCAGTACTTC | TRBJ2-5 | - | TRBV10-3 | -
CASSGWGEPSNEQFF | TGTGCCAGCAGTGGGTGGGGGGAACCCAGCAATGAGCAGTTCTTC | TRBJ2-1 | - | TRBV6-1 | -
CASSLGSAGRNNEQFF | TGTGCCAGCAGCTTGGGAAGTGCGGGGAGAAACAATGAGCAGTTCTTC | TRBJ2-1 | - | TRBV5-6 | -
CSVEVVVYRGGNEQFF | TGCAGCGTTGAAGTCGTGGTATACAGGGGAGGGAATGAGCAGTTCTTC | TRBJ2-1 | - | TRBV29-1 | -
CASSPLSYGGYGYTF | TGTGCCAGCAGCCCTTTGTCTTACGGGGGCTATGGCTACACCTTC | TRBJ1-2 | few | TRBV9 | -
CSANPGGRETQYF | TGCAGCGCCAACCCCGGGGGCCGGGAGACCCAGTACTTC | TRBJ2-5 | few | TRBV29-1 | -
CASSPRQFGMNTEAFF | TGTGCCAGCAGCCCCCGGCAGTTCGGTATGAACACTGAAGCTTTCTTT | TRBJ1-1 | - | TRBV7-9 | -
CASSTTSGGAPVTDTQYF | TGTGCCAGCAGCACTACTAGCGGGGGGGCCCCCGTCACAGATACGCAGTATTTT | TRBJ2-3 | - | TRBV9 | TRBD2
CAGRGQGETQYF | TGTGCCGGGAGGGGACAGGGGGAGACCCAGTACTTC | TRBJ2-5 | - | TRBV6-5 | TRBD1
CAWSVLTRNTEAFF | TGTGCCTGGAGTGTACTTACCCGGAACACTGAAGCTTTCTTT | TRBJ1-1 | - | TRBV30 | -
CASSVEAGGSYEQYF | TGTGCCAGCAGCGTAGAGGCAGGGGGTTCCTACGAGCAGTACTTC | TRBJ2-7 | - | TRBV9 | TRBD1
CASSVAGVSTDTQYF | TGTGCCAGCAGCGTAGCCGGGGTGAGCACAGATACGCAGTATTTT | TRBJ2-3 | - | TRBV9 | -
CASSLRTSGTSYNEQFF | TGTGCCAGTAGCCTCCGGACTAGCGGGACCTCCTACAATGAGCAGTTCTTC | TRBJ2-1 | once | TRBV19 | TRBD2
CASSFPGSRGKNIQYF | TGTGCCAGCAGTTTCCCCGGTTCAAGGGGGAAAAACATTCAGTACTTC | TRBJ2-4 | - | TRBV28 | -
CASSQFINRECPRYGYTF | TGCGCCAGCAGCCAATTTATAAACAGGGAATGTCCTCGCTATGGCTACACCTTC | TRBJ1-2 | once | TRBV23-1 | -
CATSREQGKNTGELFF | TGTGCCACCAGCAGAGAGCAGGGGAAGAACACCGGGGAGCTGTTTTTT | TRBJ2-2 | - | TRBV15 | -
CASSLLDGRAEQYF | TGCGCCAGCAGCTTGCTGGACGGAAGGGCCGAGCAGTACTTC | TRBJ2-7 | - | TRBV5-1 | -
CASSQAGVNTGELFF | TGCGCCAGCAGCCAAGCCGGAGTGAACACCGGGGAGCTGTTTTTT | TRBJ2-2 | few | TRBV4-3 | -
CSVRTGGELAEAFF | TGCAGCGTTCGGACAGGGGGCGAATTGGCTGAAGCTTTCTTT | TRBJ1-1 | few | TRBV29-1 | TRBD1
CASSQVPVDVTEAFF | TGCGCCAGCAGCCAAGTTCCAGTTGATGTGACTGAAGCTTTCTTT | TRBJ1-1 | - | TRBV4-3 | -
CSVRQGGRTEAFF | TGCAGCGTAAGACAGGGTGGGCGCACTGAAGCTTTCTTT | TRBJ1-1 | - | TRBV29-1 | TRBD1
CAWSTGAQPQHF | TGTGCCTGGAGTACAGGGGCCCAGCCCCAGCATTTT | TRBJ1-5 | - | TRBV30 | TRBD1
CASTATNYGYTF | TGTGCCAGCACCGCGACTAACTATGGCTACACCTTC | TRBJ1-2 | - | TRBV28 | -
CSVGGTRAVWFF | TGCAGCGTTGGGGGTACGAGGGCTGTTTGGTTCTTC | TRBJ2-1 | - | TRBV29-1 | -